The T cell receptor (beta chain) described here comes from a study of shared clonotypes between healthy human individuals. Deep level was the assay's run setting. The assay was immunoSEQ multiplex PCR, and TCRdb's table has in-frame clones only and misses some. Among about 660,000 clones listed, about 74% were seen once. Germline V gene sequence: CDR1 MDHEN, CDR2 SYDVKM. CDR3 length: 12 residues. Between the trimmed V and J ends, which lost 3 bases and 0 bases, there was a span of 2 bases. Points from the study as a whole: Sampling was confined to blood; repertoires within tissues likely differ. Though the depth was large, rarefaction showed that sorted-subset sequencing was incomplete. In a handful of donors, around 5% of naive CD4 clonotypes appeared in common.

Comments on this clone: The antigen remains undetermined. Additional DNA sequences in this sample encode the identical CDR3.

This TCR derives from a woman younger than 45 in good health. V is TRBV28 and J is TRBJ1-1; D is unresolved. Specimen: memory CD4+ T cells sorted from blood. Subset reported: CD45RA-negative fraction. Here the CDR3 DNA reads TGTGCCAGCAGTTTCCTGAACACTGAAGCTTTCTTT. It yields the protein CASSFLNTEAFF.